The rows below give T cell receptor beta chains drawn from one sample of a study of T-cell memory formation after mild COVID-19. One entry per CDR3 protein results from TCRdb running MiXCR on the 5' RACE reads. The sample records about 180,000 distinct CDR3 sequences, 16% being singletons. Sequencing used PBMCs or a T cell subset sorted from them (not recorded which). These receptor sequences come from an adult woman who had mild COVID-19 (a few samples of this study predate the infection). Cell type and time point are not known. The CDR3 runs from the conserved cysteine through the conserved F or W. Each record gives: clone size, D gene, J gene, V gene, CDR3 length, CDR3 DNA, CDR3 protein. D genes are given only for firm matches. Size values are once, few and many counts, or a class for expanded clones, and some rows have none.

few	NA	TRBJ2-5	TRBV15	15	TGTGCCACCAGCAGAGAAACCCTGCCTCGGGAGACCCAGTACTTC	CATSRETLPRETQYF
many	NA	TRBJ2-3	TRBV5-1	11	TGCGCCAGCAGCTGGGAAGATACGCAGTATTTT	CASSWEDTQYF
NA	NA	TRBJ1-3	TRBV7-2	14	TGTGCCAGTCGTAAGGCCCTCTCTGGAAACACCATATATTTT	CASRKALSGNTIYF
many	NA	TRBJ2-5	TRBV4-2	15	TGTGCCAGCAGCCAAGATCAGCTAGCGACAGAGACCCAGTACTTC	CASSQDQLATETQYF
NA	NA	TRBJ2-4	TRBV21-1	14	TGTGCCAGCAGCTACCTCCAGGAGGGGAACATTCAGTACTTC	CASSYLQEGNIQYF
few	NA	TRBJ2-4	TRBV5-1	17	TGCGCCAGCAGCTTGGAAGAGACCGGCGGGGTCAAAAACATTCAGTACTTC	CASSLEETGGVKNIQYF
NA	TRBD1	TRBJ2-7	TRBV10-3	14	TGTGCCATCAGTGGGGACAGACGCTTCTACGAGCAGTACTTC	CAISGDRRFYEQYF
NA	NA	TRBJ1-2	TRBV5-1	13	TGCGCCAGCAGCTTGGAGGCTCAGTTAGGCTACACCTTC	CASSLEAQLGYTF
many	NA	TRBJ2-2	TRBV5-6	15	TGTGCCAGCAGCATAGGACATTCGAACACCGGGGAGCTGTTTTTT	CASSIGHSNTGELFF
few	NA	TRBJ1-2	TRBV7-9	14	TGTGCCAGCAGCCCGACCCAGGACGGAGCCGGCTACACCTTC	CASSPTQDGAGYTF
many	NA	TRBJ2-4	TRBV3-1	13	TGTGCCAGCAGCCAAGCAGGGGTCAACATTCAGTACTTC	CASSQAGVNIQYF
few	NA	TRBJ2-2	TRBV7-2	17	TGTGCCAGCAGCTTAGGAGGCCCTGGGGCCTTCACCGGGGAGCTGTTTTTT	CASSLGGPGAFTGELFF
few	NA	TRBJ2-3	TRBV7-2	14	TGTGCCAGCAGCTTAGTAGGATTCACAGATACGCAGTATTTT	CASSLVGFTDTQYF
many	TRBD1	TRBJ2-1	TRBV11-3	15	TGTGCCAGCAGCCCAGGGGTACAGGGGGCCTATGAGCAGTTCTTC	CASSPGVQGAYEQFF
many	NA	TRBJ2-3	TRBV2	15	TGTGCCAGCAGTGAAGCTAGGCTCGATAGGGGTACGCAGTATTTT	CASSEARLDRGTQYF
NA	TRBD1	TRBJ2-7	TRBV7-8	15	TGTGCCAGCAGCTTATGGGACAGTAGCTCCTACGAGCAGTACTTC	CASSLWDSSSYEQYF
NA	NA	TRBJ1-1	TRBV5-4	13	TGTGCCACTCGGGGCCCGACGGACACTGAAGCTTTCTTT	CATRGPTDTEAFF
few	TRBD1	TRBJ2-7	TRBV4-3	16	TGCGCCAGCAGCCACAAACGGACAGGGGTAGGCTACGAGCAGTACTTC	CASSHKRTGVGYEQYF
NA	TRBD1	TRBJ2-3	TRBV5-1	16	TGCGCCAGCAGCTCGATGAAGACAGGGGGCACAGATACGCAGTATTTT	CASSSMKTGGTDTQYF
NA	TRBD2	TRBJ2-3	TRBV4-2	17	TGTGCCAGCAGCCAAGGGAGCGTTCTAGCGGCGGCCCCGGCGCAGTATTTT	CASSQGSVLAAAPAQYF
NA	NA	TRBJ2-2	TRBV7-9	15	TGTGCCAGCAGCTTAGGGGCCGCTAACACCGGGGAGCTGTTTTTT	CASSLGAANTGELFF
NA	NA	TRBJ1-1	TRBV24-1	13	TGTGCCACCAGTGATTTGGGGGGCACTGAAGCTTTCTTT	CATSDLGGTEAFF
NA	NA	TRBJ2-1	TRBV12-3/TRBV12-4	13	TGTGCCAGCAGTTTTGGGGAAGACAATGAGCAGTTCTTC	CASSFGEDNEQFF
few	NA	TRBJ2-7	TRBV7-9	15	TGTGCCAGCGCTCCGATGGGGAGCGGACAATACGAGCAGTACTTC	CASAPMGSGQYEQYF
NA	NA	TRBJ1-5	TRBV27	16	TGTGCCAGCAGTTTTAGAATCGGACAGATGAATCAGCCCCAGCATTTT	CASSFRIGQMNQPQHF
few	TRBD1	TRBJ2-3	TRBV29-1	13	TGCAGCGCCGGACAGGGGTTCACAGATACGCAGTATTTT	CSAGQGFTDTQYF
many	NA	TRBJ2-3	TRBV20-1	16	TGCAGTGCTAGAGCGGAGGGCAGGTCCCAGGGAGATACGCAGTATTTT	CSARAEGRSQGDTQYF
NA	NA	TRBJ2-3	TRBV20-1	14	TGCAGTGCCCCCACTTCAATTGGCCCAGATACGCAGTATTTT	CSAPTSIGPDTQYF
NA	NA	TRBJ1-5	TRBV20-1	12	TGCAGTGCTACTCAGGGGAATCAGCCCCAGCATTTT	CSATQGNQPQHF
NA	NA	TRBJ2-5	TRBV7-2	12	TGTGCCAGCAGCCCCCCCGTCGGGACCCAGTACTTC	CASSPPVGTQYF
few	NA	TRBJ2-5	TRBV24-1	14	TGTGCCACCAGTGATTTCGGGGCGGGAGAGACCCAGTACTTC	CATSDFGAGETQYF
few	NA	TRBJ2-4	TRBV20-1	13	TGCAGTGCCGAGCATAGGGGGAAAAACATTCAGTACTTC	CSAEHRGKNIQYF
few	TRBD1	TRBJ1-1	TRBV20-1	13	TGCAGTGCTCCGGGACAGGGGGGGTCTGAAGCTTTCTTT	CSAPGQGGSEAFF
NA	NA	TRBJ2-3	TRBV4-2	14	TGTGCCAGCAGCCAAGATGTTAGGCTAGCTGCGCAGTATTTT	CASSQDVRLAAQYF
few	NA	TRBJ2-1	TRBV7-2	17	TGTGCCAGCAGCTTATTGGCGACTATAAGTCCGGTGAATGAGCAGTTCTTC	CASSLLATISPVNEQFF
few	NA	TRBJ2-5	TRBV6-2/TRBV6-3	16	TGTGCCAGCAGTTTGCGTCGGATTTCAGCTCAAGAGACCCAGTACTTC	CASSLRRISAQETQYF
NA	NA	TRBJ1-2	TRBV5-6	14	TGTGCCAGCAGCTTGGGATCGGTCGAGTATGGCTACACCTTC	CASSLGSVEYGYTF
few	NA	TRBJ2-1	TRBV15	17	TGTGCCACCAGCGCTCCCAACCGTCCGGCTTCCTACAATGAGCAGTTCTTC	CATSAPNRPASYNEQFF
many	NA	TRBJ1-1	TRBV7-9	17	TGTGCCAGCAGCTTATGGGCGTGGGGCAGGGAGAACACTGAAGCTTTCTTT	CASSLWAWGRENTEAFF
few	NA	TRBJ2-1	TRBV2	13	TGTGCCAGCGAGTGGGCCCGGCATGATGAGCAGTTCTTC	CASEWARHDEQFF
few	NA	TRBJ2-2	TRBV2	14	TGTGCCAGCAGGCCCGACTGGAACACCGGGGAGCTGTTTTTT	CASRPDWNTGELFF
NA	TRBD2	TRBJ2-1	TRBV15	14	TGTGCCACCGCGCTAGCGGGAGGGTACAATGAGCAGTTCTTC	CATALAGGYNEQFF
few	NA	TRBJ2-3	TRBV2	12	TGTGCCAGCAGTATTGGGCCGGATACGCAGTATTTT	CASSIGPDTQYF
few	NA	TRBJ2-7	TRBV12-3/TRBV12-4	14	TGTGCCAGCAGTGAACACAGGGTCCCCTACGAGCAGTACTTC	CASSEHRVPYEQYF
few	NA	TRBJ1-2	TRBV5-6	14	TGTGCCAGCGTCGGGCAGACCCCTAACTATGGCTACACCTTC	CASVGQTPNYGYTF
NA	NA	TRBJ2-7	TRBV15	14	TGTGCCACCAGCAGAGGAGTTGGGGTCTACGAGCAGTACTTC	CATSRGVGVYEQYF
many	TRBD1	TRBJ1-1	TRBV7-3	15	TGTGCCAGCAGCCTAGAACAGGGGGTTGGCACTGAAGCTTTCTTT	CASSLEQGVGTEAFF